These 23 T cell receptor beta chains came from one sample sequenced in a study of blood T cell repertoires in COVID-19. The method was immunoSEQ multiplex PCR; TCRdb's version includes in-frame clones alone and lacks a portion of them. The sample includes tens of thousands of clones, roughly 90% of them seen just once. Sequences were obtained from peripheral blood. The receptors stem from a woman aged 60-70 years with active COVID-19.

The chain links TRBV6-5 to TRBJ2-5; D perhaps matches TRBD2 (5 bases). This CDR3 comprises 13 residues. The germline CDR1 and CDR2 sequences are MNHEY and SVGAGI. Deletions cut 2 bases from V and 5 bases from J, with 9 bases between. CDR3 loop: CASSYRGVETQYF. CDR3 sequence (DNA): TGTGCCAGCAGTTACCGGGGAGTGGAGACCCAGTACTTC.

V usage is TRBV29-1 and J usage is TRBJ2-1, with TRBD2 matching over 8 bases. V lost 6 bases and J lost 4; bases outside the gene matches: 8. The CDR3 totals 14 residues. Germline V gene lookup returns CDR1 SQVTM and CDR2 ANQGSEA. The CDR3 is CSVLGGAVYNEQFF. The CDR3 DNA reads TGCAGCGTGCTCGGGGGGGCCGTGTACAATGAGCAGTTCTTC.

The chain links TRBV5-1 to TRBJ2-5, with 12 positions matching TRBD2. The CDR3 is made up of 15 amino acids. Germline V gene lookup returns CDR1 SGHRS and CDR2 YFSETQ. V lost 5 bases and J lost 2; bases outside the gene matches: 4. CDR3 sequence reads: CASSTGLAGQETQYF. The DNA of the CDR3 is TGCGCCAGCAGTACAGGACTAGCGGGGCAAGAGACCCAGTACTTC. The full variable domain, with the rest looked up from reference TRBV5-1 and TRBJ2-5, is KAGVTQTPRYLIKTRGQQVTLSCSPISGHRSVSWYQQTPGQGLQFLFEYFSETQRNKGNFPGRFSGRQFSNSRSEMNVSTLELGDSALYLCASSTGLAGQETQYFGPGTRLLVL.

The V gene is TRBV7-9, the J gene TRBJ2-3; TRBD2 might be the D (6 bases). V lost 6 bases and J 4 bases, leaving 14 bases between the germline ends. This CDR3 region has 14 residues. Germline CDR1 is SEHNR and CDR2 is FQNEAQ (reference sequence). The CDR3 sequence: CASRLEGGADTQYF. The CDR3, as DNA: TGTGCCAGCAGACTAGAGGGCGGGGCAGATACGCAGTATTTT.

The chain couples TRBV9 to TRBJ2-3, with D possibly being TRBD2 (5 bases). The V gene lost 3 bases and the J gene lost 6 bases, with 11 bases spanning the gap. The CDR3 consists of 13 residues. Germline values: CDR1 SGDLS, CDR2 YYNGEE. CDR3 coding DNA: TGTGCCAGCAGCGCCGGACTGAAGGATACGCAGTATTTT. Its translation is CASSAGLKDTQYF. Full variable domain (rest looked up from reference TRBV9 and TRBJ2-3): DSGVTQTPKHLITATGQRVTLRCSPRSGDLSVYWYQQSLDQGLQFLIQYYNGEERAKGNILERFSAQQFPDLHSELNLSSLELGDSALYFCASSAGLKDTQYFGPGTRLTVL.

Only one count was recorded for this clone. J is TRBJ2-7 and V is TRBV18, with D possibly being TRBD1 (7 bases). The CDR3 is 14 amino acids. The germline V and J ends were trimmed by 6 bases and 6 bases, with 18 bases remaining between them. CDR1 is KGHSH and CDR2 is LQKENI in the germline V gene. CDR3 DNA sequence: TGTGCCAGCTCCCCCGGAGGGGGCAGGGGCGAGCAGTACTTC. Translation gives CASSPGGGRGEQYF.

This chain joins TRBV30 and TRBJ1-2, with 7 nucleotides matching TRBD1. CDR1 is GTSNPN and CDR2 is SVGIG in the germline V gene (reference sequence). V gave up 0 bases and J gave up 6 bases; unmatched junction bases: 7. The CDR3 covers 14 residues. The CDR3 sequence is CAWSVRVQGHGYTF. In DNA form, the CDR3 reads TGTGCCTGGAGTGTACGGGTACAGGGGCATGGCTACACCTTC.

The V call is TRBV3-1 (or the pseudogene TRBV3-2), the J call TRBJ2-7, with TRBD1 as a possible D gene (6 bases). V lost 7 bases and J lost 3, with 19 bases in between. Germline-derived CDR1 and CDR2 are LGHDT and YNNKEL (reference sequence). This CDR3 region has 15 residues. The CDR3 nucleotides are TGTGCCAGCACCCAGGGCAGGGGCTTCTTCTACGAGCAGTACTTC. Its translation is CASTQGRGFFYEQYF.

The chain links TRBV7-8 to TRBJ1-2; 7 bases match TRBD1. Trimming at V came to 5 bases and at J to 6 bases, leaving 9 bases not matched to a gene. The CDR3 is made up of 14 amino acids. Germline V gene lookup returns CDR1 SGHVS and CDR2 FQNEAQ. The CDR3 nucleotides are TGTGCCAGCAGCCCGCACGGGACAGAAAATGGCTACACCTTC. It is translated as CASSPHGTENGYTF.

The chain's CDR3 is CASSLGQNTGELFF. The CDR3 region has the DNA TGTGCCAGCAGCTTGGGACAGAACACCGGGGAGCTGTTTTTT. The chain couples TRBV9 to TRBJ2-2, with a tentative D call TRBD1 (6 bases). The CDR3 is 14 residues long. Germline V gives CDR1 SGDLS, CDR2 YYNGEE. With 4 bases removed from V and 1 base from J, the gap between germline ends came to 8 bases.

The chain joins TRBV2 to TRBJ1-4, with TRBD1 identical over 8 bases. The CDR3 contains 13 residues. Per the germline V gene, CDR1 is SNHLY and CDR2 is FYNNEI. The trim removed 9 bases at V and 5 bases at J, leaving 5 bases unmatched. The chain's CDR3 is CASSGQANEKLFF. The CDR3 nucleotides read TGTGCCAGTTCGGGACAGGCAAATGAAAAACTGTTTTTT. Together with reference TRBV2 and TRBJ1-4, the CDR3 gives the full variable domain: EPEVTQTPSHQVTQMGQEVILRCVPISNHLYFYWYRQILGQKVEFLVSFYNNEISEKSEIFDDQFSVERPDGSNFTLKIRSTKLEDSAMYFCASSGQANEKLFFGSGTQLSVL.

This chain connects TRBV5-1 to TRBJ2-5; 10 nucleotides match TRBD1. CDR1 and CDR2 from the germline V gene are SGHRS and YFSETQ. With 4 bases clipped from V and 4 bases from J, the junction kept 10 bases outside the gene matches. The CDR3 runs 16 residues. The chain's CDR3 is CASSTGTGAFGETQYF. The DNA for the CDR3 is TGCGCCAGCAGCACTGGGACAGGGGCGTTCGGAGAGACCCAGTACTTC.

The CDR3 coding sequence is TGTGCCAGCAGTTCGGCGGGAAACACAGATACGCAGTATTTT. This codes for CASSSAGNTDTQYF. This rearrangement joins TRBV6-5 to TRBJ2-3; D may be TRBD2 (6 bases). In germline, CDR1 is MNHEY, CDR2 SVGAGI. V shed 4 bases and J shed 2 bases, with 10 bases lying between them. The CDR3 totals 14 residues.

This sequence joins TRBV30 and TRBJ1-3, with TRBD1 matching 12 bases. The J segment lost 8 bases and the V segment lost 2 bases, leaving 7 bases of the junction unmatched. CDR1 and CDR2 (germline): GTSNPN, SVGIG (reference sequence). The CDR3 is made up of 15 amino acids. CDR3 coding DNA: TGTGCCTGGAGTCCCGGGACAGGGGGCACAGACACCATATATTTT. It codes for CAWSPGTGGTDTIYF.

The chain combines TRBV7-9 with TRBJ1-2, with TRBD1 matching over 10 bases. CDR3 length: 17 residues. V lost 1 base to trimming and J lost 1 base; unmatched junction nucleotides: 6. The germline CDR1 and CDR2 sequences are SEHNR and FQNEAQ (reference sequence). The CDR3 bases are TGTGCCAGCAGCTTAGGAGCGACAGGGGGCAATAACTATGGCTACACCTTC. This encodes CASSLGATGGNNYGYTF. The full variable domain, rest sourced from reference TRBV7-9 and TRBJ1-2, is DTGVSQNPRHKITKRGQNVTFRCDPISEHNRLYWYRQTLGQGPEFLTYFQNEAQLEKSRLLSDRFSAERPKGSFSTLEIQRTEQGDSAMYLCASSLGATGGNNYGYTFGSGTRLTVV.

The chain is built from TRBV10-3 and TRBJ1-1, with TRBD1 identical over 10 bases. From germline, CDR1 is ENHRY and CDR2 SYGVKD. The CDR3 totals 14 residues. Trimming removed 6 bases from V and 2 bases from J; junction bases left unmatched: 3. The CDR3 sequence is CAIRRQGANTEAFF. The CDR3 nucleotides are TGTGCCATCAGAAGACAGGGGGCAAACACTGAAGCTTTCTTT.

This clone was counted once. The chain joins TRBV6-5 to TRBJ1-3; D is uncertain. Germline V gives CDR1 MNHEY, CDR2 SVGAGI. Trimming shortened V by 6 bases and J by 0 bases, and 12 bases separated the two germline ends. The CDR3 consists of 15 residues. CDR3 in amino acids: CASRPSGSSGNTIYF. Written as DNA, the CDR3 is TGTGCCAGCAGGCCGAGCGGGAGCTCTGGAAACACCATATATTTT.

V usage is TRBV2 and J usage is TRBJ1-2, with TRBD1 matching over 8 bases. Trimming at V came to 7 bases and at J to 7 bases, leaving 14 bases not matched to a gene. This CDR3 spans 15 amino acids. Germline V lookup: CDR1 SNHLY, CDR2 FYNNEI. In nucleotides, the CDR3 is TGTGCCAGCATCCCCATTCTCAGGGGGCAAGGTGGCTACACCTTC. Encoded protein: CASIPILRGQGGYTF.

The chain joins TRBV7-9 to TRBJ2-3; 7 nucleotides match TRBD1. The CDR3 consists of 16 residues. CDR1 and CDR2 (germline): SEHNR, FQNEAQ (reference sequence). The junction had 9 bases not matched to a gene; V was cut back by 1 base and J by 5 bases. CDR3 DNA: TGTGCCAGCAGCTTAGTGGGAGACAGGGATAAAGATACGCAGTATTTT. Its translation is CASSLVGDRDKDTQYF.

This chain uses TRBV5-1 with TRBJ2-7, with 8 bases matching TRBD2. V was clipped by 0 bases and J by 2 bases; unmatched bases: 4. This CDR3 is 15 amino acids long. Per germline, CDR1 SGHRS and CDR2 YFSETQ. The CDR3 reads CASSLVPSGPYEQYF. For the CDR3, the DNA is TGCGCCAGCAGCTTGGTGCCTAGCGGGCCCTACGAGCAGTACTTC.

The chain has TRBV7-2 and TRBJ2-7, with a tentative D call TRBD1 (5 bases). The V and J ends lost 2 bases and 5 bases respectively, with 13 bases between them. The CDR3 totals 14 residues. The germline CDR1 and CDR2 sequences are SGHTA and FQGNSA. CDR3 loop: CASSLLAGLDEQYF. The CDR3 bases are TGTGCCAGCAGCTTACTTGCAGGGTTGGACGAGCAGTACTTC.

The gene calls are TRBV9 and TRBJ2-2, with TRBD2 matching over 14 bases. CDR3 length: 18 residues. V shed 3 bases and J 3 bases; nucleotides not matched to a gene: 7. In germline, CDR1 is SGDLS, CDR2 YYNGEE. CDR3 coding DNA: TGTGCCAGCAGCGCGGGACTAGCGGGGGTTTCCTACACCGGGGAGCTGTTTTTT. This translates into CASSAGLAGVSYTGELFF. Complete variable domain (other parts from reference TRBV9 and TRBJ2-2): DSGVTQTPKHLITATGQRVTLRCSPRSGDLSVYWYQQSLDQGLQFLIQYYNGEERAKGNILERFSAQQFPDLHSELNLSSLELGDSALYFCASSAGLAGVSYTGELFFGEGSRLTVL.

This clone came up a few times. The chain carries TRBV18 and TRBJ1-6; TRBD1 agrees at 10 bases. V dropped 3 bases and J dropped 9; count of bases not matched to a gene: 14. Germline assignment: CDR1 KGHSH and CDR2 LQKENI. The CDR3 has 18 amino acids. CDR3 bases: TGTGCCAGCTCACCGGATTTTCCGGGACAGGGGCGGACTTCACCCCTCCACTTT. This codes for CASSPDFPGQGRTSPLHF.